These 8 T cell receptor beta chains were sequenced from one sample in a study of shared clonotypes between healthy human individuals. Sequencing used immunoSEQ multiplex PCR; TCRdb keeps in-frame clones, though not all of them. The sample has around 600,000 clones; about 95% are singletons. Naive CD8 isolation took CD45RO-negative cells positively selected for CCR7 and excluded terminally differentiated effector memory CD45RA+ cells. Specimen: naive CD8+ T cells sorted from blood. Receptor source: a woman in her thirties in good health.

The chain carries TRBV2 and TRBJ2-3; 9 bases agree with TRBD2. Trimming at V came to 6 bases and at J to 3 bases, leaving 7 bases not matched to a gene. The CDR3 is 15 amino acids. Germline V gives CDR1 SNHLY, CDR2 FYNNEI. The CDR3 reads CASSRRTSATDTQYF. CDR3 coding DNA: TGTGCCAGCAGCAGGAGGACTAGCGCTACAGATACGCAGTATTTT.

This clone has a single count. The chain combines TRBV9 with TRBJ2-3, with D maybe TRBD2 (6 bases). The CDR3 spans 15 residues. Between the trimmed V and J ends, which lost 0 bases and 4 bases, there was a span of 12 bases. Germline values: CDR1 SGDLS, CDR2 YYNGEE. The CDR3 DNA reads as TGTGCCAGCAGCGTAGGAGATAGCGGAGCAGATACGCAGTATTTT. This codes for CASSVGDSGADTQYF.

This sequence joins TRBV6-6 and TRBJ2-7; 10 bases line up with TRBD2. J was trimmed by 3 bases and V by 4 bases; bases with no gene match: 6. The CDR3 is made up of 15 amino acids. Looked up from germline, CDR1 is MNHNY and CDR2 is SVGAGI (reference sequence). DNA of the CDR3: TGTGCCAGCAGTTCCTGGACTAGCGGCAACTACGAGCAGTACTTC. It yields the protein CASSSWTSGNYEQYF.

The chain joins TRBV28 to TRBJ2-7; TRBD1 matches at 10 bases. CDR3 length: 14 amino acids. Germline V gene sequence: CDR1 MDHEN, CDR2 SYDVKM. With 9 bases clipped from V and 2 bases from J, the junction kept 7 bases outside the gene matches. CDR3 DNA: TGTGCCAGTTCGTGGACAGGGGGTCCCTACGAGCAGTACTTC. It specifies CASSWTGGPYEQYF.

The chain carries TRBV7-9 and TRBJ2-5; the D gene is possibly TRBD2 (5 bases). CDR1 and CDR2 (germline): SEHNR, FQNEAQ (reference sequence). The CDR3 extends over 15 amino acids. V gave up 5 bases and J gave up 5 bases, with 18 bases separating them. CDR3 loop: CASSVGAEAEETQYF. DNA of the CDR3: TGTGCCAGCAGCGTAGGAGCGGAGGCGGAGGAGACCCAGTACTTC.

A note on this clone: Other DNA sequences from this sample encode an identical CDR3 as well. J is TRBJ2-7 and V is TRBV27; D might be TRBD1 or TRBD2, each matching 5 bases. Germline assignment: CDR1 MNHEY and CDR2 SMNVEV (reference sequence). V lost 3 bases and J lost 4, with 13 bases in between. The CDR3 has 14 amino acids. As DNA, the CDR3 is TGTGCCAGCAGTTTCGGGCAGGGCGGGTACGAGCAGTACTTC. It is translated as CASSFGQGGYEQYF.

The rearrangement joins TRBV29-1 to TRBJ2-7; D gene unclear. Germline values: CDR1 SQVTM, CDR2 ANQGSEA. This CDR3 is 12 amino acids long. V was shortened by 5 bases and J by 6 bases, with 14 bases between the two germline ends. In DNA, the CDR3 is TGCAGCGTTTTGAACCCCGCCTCCGAGCAGTACTTC. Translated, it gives CSVLNPASEQYF.

CDR3 sequence reads: CASSQLFKGPLYGYTF. The DNA of the CDR3 is TGCGCCAGCAGCCAATTATTTAAGGGACCCCTCTATGGCTACACCTTC. The chain links TRBV4-1 to TRBJ1-2; tentative D call: TRBD1 (5 bases). The germline V and J ends were trimmed by 2 bases and 4 bases, with 17 bases remaining between them. The germline gives CDR1 MGHRA, CDR2 YSYEKL. The CDR3 is 16 amino acids.